In this sample, the clone carrying this T cell receptor beta chain turned up once. Its specificity is not known. The data were taken from a study of T cell responses to AZD1222 COVID-19 vaccine. Overall study results and limits: Among vaccine-associated CD4 TCRs, coverage spanned spike, with dominance at 160-218 and 743-854. Receipt of two AZD1222 doses was followed by a rise in Spike-specific TCR breadth and depth. Seropositivity was recorded at baseline in only 6 or 7 AZD1222 recipients. In a largely white British group with more females than males, clonal diversity was possibly underestimated.

Only in-frame clones appear in the TCRdb table, and some are missing; sequencing was by immunoSEQ multiplex PCR. The sample lists just under 90,000 clones; 70% to 90% were seen once. The input for sequencing was peripheral blood, taken on day 0 of MenACWY control vaccination. The source of this sequence is an adult in good health.

CDR3 bases: TGTGCCAGCAGTGATTGGACAGGGAAATCACCCCTCCACTTT. Translated: CASSDWTGKSPLHF. The rearrangement links TRBV6-1 to TRBJ1-6; 8 bases match TRBD1. Germline V gives CDR1 MNHNS, CDR2 SASEGT. This CDR3 is built from 14 residues. Losses at the gene ends were 3 bases for V and 10 bases for J; bases not matched to a gene: 5.